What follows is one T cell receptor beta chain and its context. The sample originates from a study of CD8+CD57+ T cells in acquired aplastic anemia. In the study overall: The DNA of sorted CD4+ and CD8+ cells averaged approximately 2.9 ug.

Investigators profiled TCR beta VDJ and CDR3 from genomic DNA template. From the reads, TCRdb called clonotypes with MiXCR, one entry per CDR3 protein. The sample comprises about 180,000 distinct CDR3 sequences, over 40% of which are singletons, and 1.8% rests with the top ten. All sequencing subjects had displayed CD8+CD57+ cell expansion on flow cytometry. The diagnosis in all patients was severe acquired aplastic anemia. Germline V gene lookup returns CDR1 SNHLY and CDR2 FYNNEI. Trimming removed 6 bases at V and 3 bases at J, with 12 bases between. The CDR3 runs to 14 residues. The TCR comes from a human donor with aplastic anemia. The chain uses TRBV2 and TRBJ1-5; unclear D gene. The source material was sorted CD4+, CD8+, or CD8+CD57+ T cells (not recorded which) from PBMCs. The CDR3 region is CASSPTGFNQPQHF. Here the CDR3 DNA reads TGTGCCAGCAGCCCGACGGGATTCAATCAGCCCCAGCATTTT. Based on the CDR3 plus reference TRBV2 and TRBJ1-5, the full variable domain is EPEVTQTPSHQVTQMGQEVILRCVPISNHLYFYWYRQILGQKVEFLVSFYNNEISEKSEIFDDQFSVERPDGSNFTLKIRSTKLEDSAMYFCASSPTGFNQPQHFGDGTRLSIL.